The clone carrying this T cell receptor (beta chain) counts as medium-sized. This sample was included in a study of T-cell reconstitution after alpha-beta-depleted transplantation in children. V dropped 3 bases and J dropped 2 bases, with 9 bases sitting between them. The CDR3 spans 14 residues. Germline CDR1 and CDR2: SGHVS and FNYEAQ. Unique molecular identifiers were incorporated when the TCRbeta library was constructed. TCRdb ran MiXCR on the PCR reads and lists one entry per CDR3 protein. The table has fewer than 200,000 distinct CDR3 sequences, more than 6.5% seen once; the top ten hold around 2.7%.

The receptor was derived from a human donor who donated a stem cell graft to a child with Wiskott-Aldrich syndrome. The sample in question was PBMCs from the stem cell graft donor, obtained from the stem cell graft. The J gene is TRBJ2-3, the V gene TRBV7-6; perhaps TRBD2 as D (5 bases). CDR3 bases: TGTGCCAGCAGCTTCCTAGCTTCCACAGATACGCAGTATTTT. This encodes CASSFLASTDTQYF.